The TCR beta chain under discussion was sequenced for a study of tumor-infiltrating lymphocytes in primary liver carcinoma. The CDR3 is 16 amino acids. Per the germline V gene, CDR1 is SGHAT and CDR2 is FQDESV (reference sequence). From approximately 550 ng of total RNA, TCR beta-specific cDNA was reverse-transcribed using a constant-region primer. Three-round nested multiplex PCR performed with slightly modified ARM-PCR produced the TCR beta libraries. Forward primers for TRBV1-TRBV30 and a C-beta reverse primer served the first two PCR rounds, at 10 cycles each. A single record per CDR3 protein comes from TCRdb applying MiXCR to the multiplex PCR reads. Seen here are 65,000 to 80,000 distinct CDR3 sequences, approximately 70% observed once, and the top ten hold about a quarter. Details on this clonotype: The conserved closing phenylalanine or tryptophan is absent in this CDR3, likely reflecting a read error.

The tissue used was unsorted bulk material of about 19-33 mg. RNA and DNA were co-extracted from it with the AllPrep DNA/RNA mini kit. Sampling was performed at five separate regions of each tumor. This clonotype originated in a man aged 35-49 years with primary liver carcinoma and hepatitis B virus infection. The gene calls are TRBV11-1 and TRBJ2-3, with 11 nucleotides matching TRBD2. Specimen: liver tumor tissue from sampling region 4. The subset: tumor region T4, right-lateral pole. CDR3 in amino acids: CASSKGLAVGTDAQYL. The DNA of the CDR3 is TGTGCCAGCAGCAAGGGACTAGCGGTTGGCACAGATGCGCAGTATTTA.